This T cell receptor beta chain is drawn from a study of human T cells and chemical hapten exposure. Across the whole study: Sensitization was performed using 2% DPC on a 2 cm by 2 cm upper inner arm skin site. Throughout a study of 20 to 25 weeks, patients underwent weekly scalp administration of diphenylcyclopropenone doses. Patch tests applied 0.01% DPC to the upper back, read at 6 days.

Methods used by the authors: Individual samples carried between roughly 23,224 and 700,000 TCRs, with 95,638 as the median. TCRdb re-called the RACE reads with MiXCR, one entry per CDR3 protein. It is TCRdb's table, rather than the study itself, that gives the V and J calls and clone size. This sample yields about 120,000 distinct CDR3 sequences, of which roughly 13% are seen a single time; roughly 0.92% belongs to the top ten. The CDR3 runs to 17 residues. The germline V gene has CDR1 SGHAT and CDR2 FQNNGV. With V trimmed by 6 bases and J by 10 bases, 20 bases remained unmatched. This clonotype was counted between two and nine times. Time point reported: patch test 1, 2 weeks after DPC sensitization. Treatment indicated: therapeutic diphenylcyclopropenone sensitization with weekly scalp DPC.

V is TRBV11-2 and J is TRBJ2-1, with TRBD1 identical over 8 bases. Sequences were derived from whole blood, sampled in connection with sensitization to the hapten diphenylcyclopropenone (DPC). This receptor was identified in a man aged 18 to 30 with alopecia areata. Some clones in this sample may be carry-over from other donors' samples. Here the CDR3 reads CASSYSLRDRSHREQFF. CDR3 coding DNA: TGTGCCAGCAGTTACTCCCTCCGGGACAGGTCTCATAGGGAGCAGTTCTTC.